The 7 T cell receptor beta chains listed next were all sequenced from one sample in a study of cytomegalovirus exposure and HLA in healthy donors. Amplification used 60 Vbeta primers and 13 Jbeta primers. Assay used: immunoSEQ multiplex PCR; TCRdb lists only in-frame clones, some missing. The table shows approximately 150,000 clones, with roughly 86% occurring only once. The sequencing input was PBMCs. The receptors derive from a man aged 18 to 35 in good health and CMV-seropositive.

The rearrangement links TRBV5-1 to TRBJ2-1; tentative D call: TRBD1 (6 bases). The CDR3 is made up of 15 amino acids. The germline CDR1 and CDR2 sequences are SGHRS and YFSETQ. The germline V and J ends were trimmed by 4 bases and 4 bases, with 15 bases remaining between them. CDR3 sequence reads: CASSPRQVEYNEQFF. The CDR3 DNA is TGCGCCAGCAGCCCGCGACAGGTGGAGTACAATGAGCAGTTCTTC.

The chain is built from TRBV27 and TRBJ2-7, with TRBD2 identical over 8 bases. Germline V CDR1 and CDR2: MNHEY, SMNVEV (reference sequence). CDR3 size: 15 residues. V was pared by 5 bases and J by 0 bases, with 6 bases of the junction left unmatched. The CDR3 DNA sequence: TGTGCCAGCAGTCGACTAGCGACCTCCTCCTACGAGCAGTACTTC. Translation gives CASSRLATSSYEQYF.

This chain connects TRBV7-2 to TRBJ2-1; D unresolved. CDR3 size: 14 residues. Germline CDR1 SGHTA, CDR2 FQGNSA. V gave up 2 bases and J gave up 5 bases, with 10 bases separating them. The CDR3 here is CASSLIGSHNEQFF. The CDR3 coding sequence is TGTGCCAGCAGCTTAATCGGTTCCCACAATGAGCAGTTCTTC.

This chain connects TRBV29-1 to TRBJ1-5; no firm D call. Trimming stripped 4 bases from V and 6 bases from J, with 13 bases between. The CDR3 sequence is 13 residues long. Per germline, CDR1 SQVTM and CDR2 ANQGSEA. The CDR3 loop is CSVVGQNGQPQHF. In DNA, the CDR3 is TGCAGCGTTGTTGGGCAGAACGGTCAGCCCCAGCATTTT. Combining the CDR3 with reference TRBV29-1 and TRBJ1-5 gives the whole variable domain SAVISQKPSRDICQRGTSLTIQCQVDSQVTMMFWYRQQPGQSLTLIATANQGSEATYESGFVIDKFPISRPNLTFSTLTVSNMSPEDSSIYLCSVVGQNGQPQHFGDGTRLSIL.

The chain is built from TRBV7-9 and TRBJ2-1, with D possibly TRBD2 on 5 matching bases. Germline V gene lookup returns CDR1 SEHNR and CDR2 FQNEAQ (reference sequence). This CDR3 has 14 residues. The ends were cut back, 1 base at V and 5 bases at J, with 9 bases in the middle. Here the CDR3 reads CASSLVGRDNEQFF. In nucleotides, the CDR3 is TGTGCCAGCAGCTTAGTAGGGCGGGACAATGAGCAGTTCTTC.

V usage is TRBV19 and J usage is TRBJ2-2; D is undetermined. Germline V gene sequence: CDR1 LNHDA, CDR2 SQIVND (reference sequence). Deletions cut 9 bases from V and 5 bases from J, with 10 bases between. The CDR3 length is 12 residues. This CDR3 reads CASLAGTGELFF. CDR3 in DNA: TGTGCCAGCTTGGCCGGGACCGGGGAGCTGTTTTTT.

The CDR3 loop is CASSVDGGSSYEQYF. The CDR3, as DNA: TGTGCCAGCAGCGTAGATGGCGGGAGTTCCTACGAGCAGTACTTC. V gene TRBV9 combines with J gene TRBJ2-7; 7 bases fit TRBD2. Germline V gene lookup returns CDR1 SGDLS and CDR2 YYNGEE. There are 15 residues in the CDR3. The junction had 4 bases not matched to a gene; V was cut back by 0 bases and J by 1 base.